This TCR beta chain was sequenced in a study of cytomegalovirus exposure and HLA in healthy donors. The V gene's germline CDR1 is GTSNPN and CDR2 SVGIG (reference sequence). V was cut by 4 bases and J by 5 bases, with 13 bases left in between. This CDR3 is 13 amino acids long. The PCR was carried out with 60 Vbeta primers and 13 Jbeta primers. Sequencing used immunoSEQ multiplex PCR; TCRdb keeps in-frame clones, though not all of them. The sample contains roughly 180,000 clones, about 83% of which appear only once. The gene calls are TRBV30 and TRBJ2-3; possible D gene TRBD2, 5 bases. The specimen was PBMCs. This receptor was obtained from a girl under 18 in good health and CMV-seropositive. This CDR3 reads CAWTGPEGDTQYF. CDR3 nucleotide sequence: TGTGCCTGGACAGGCCCCGAGGGAGATACGCAGTATTTT.